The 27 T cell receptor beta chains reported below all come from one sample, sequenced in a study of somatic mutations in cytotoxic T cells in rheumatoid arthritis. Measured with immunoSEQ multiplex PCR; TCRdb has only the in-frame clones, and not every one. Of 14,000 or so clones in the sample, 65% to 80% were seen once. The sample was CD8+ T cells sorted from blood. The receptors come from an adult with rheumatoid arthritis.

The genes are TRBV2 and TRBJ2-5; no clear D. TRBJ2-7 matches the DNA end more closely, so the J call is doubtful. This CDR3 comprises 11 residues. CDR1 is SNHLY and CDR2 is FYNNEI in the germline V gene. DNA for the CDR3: TGTGCCAGCACCCTCAACTACGAGCAGTACTTC. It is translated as CASTLNYEQYF.

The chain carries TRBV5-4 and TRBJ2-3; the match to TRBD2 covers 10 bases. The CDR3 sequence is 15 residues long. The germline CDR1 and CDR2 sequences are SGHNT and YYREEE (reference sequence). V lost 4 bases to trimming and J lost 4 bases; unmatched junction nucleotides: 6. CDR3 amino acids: CASSEGLARPDTQYF. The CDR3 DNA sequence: TGTGCCAGCAGCGAGGGACTAGCGAGGCCAGATACGCAGTATTTT.

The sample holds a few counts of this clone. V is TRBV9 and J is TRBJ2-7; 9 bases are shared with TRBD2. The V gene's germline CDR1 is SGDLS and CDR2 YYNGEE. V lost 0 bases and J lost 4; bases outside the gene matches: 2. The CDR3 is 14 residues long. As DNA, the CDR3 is TGTGCCAGCAGCGTAGAGACTAGCGGATACGAGCAGTACTTC. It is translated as CASSVETSGYEQYF.

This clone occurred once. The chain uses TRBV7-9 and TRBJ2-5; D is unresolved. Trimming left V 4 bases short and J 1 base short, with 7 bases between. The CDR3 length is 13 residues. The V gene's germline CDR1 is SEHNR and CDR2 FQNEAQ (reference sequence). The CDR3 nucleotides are TGTGCCAGCAGCTGGCCTAGCCAAGAGACCCAGTACTTC. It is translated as CASSWPSQETQYF.

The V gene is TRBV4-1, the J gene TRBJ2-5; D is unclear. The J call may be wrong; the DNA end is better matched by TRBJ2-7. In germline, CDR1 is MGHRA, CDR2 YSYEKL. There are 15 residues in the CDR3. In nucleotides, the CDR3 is TGCGCCAGCAGCCAAGATTATACGGAATCCTACGAGCAGTACTTC. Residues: CASSQDYTESYEQYF.

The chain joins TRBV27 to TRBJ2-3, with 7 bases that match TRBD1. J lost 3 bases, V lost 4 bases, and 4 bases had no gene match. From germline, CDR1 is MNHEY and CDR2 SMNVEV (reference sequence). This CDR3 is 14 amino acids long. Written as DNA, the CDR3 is TGTGCCAGCAGTTACAACAGGGGTACAGATACGCAGTATTTT. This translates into CASSYNRGTDTQYF.

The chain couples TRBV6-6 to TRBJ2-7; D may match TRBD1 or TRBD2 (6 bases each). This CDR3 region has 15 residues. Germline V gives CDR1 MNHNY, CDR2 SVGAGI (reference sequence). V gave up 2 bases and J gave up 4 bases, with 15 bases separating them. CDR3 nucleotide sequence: TGTGCCAGCAGTTACGCGGGGCGCAGGGGATACGAGCAGTACTTC. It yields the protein CASSYAGRRGYEQYF.

CDR3 bases: TGTGCCAGCAGTCACTATGGCTACACCTTC. Protein sequence: CASSHYGYTF. The chain has TRBV6-6 and TRBJ1-2; no reliable D call. The V end lost 5 bases, the J end lost 3 bases, and 1 base lay between the germline ends. This CDR3 region has 10 residues. From germline, CDR1 is MNHNY and CDR2 SVGAGI (reference sequence).

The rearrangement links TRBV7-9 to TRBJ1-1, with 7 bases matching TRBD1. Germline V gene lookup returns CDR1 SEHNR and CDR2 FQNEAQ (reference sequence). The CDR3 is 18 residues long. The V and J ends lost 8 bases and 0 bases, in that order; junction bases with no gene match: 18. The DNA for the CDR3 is TGTGCCAGCCTAGGGGGCACAGGGAACCGCGGGATGAACACTGAAGCTTTCTTT. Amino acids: CASLGGTGNRGMNTEAFF.

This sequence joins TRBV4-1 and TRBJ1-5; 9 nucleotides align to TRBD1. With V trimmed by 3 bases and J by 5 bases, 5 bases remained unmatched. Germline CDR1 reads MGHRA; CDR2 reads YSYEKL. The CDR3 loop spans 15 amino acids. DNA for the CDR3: TGCGCCAGCAGCCATGGACAGGGGTTTGATCAGCCCCAGCATTTT. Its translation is CASSHGQGFDQPQHF.

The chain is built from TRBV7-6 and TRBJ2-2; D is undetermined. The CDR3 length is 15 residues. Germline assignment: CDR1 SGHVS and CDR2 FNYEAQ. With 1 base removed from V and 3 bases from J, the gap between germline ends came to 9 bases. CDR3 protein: CASSLGPEDTGELFF. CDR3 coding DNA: TGTGCCAGCAGCTTAGGCCCAGAGGACACCGGGGAGCTGTTTTTT. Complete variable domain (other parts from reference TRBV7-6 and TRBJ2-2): GAGVSQSPRYKVTKRGQDVALRCDPISGHVSLYWYRQALGQGPEFLTYFNYEAQQDKSGLPNDRFSAERPEGSISTLTIQRTEQRDSAMYRCASSLGPEDTGELFFGEGSRLTVL.

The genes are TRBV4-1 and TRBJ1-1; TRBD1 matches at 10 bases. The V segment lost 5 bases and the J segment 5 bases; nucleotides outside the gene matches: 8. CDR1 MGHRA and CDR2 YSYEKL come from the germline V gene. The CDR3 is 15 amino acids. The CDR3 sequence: CASSASGTGVTEAFF. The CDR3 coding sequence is TGCGCCAGCAGCGCCTCCGGGACAGGGGTGACTGAAGCTTTCTTT.

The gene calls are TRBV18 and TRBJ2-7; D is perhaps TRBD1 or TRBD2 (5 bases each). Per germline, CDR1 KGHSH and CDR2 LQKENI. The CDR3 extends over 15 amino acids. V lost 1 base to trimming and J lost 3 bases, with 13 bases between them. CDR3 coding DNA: TGTGCCAGCTCACCACGGGACGGGCCGTACTACGAGCAGTACTTC. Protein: CASSPRDGPYYEQYF.

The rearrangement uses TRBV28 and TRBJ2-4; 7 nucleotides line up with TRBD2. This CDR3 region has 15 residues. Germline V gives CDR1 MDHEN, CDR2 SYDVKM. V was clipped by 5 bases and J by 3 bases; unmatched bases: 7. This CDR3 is CASSPYPGGKNIQYF. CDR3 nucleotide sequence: TGTGCCAGCAGTCCGTATCCGGGGGGCAAAAACATTCAGTACTTC.

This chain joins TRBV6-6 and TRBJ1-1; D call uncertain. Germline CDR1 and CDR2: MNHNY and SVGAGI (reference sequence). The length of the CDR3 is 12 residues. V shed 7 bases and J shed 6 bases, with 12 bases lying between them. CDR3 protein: CASTSAASEAFF. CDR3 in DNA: TGTGCCAGCACCTCGGCGGCCTCTGAAGCTTTCTTT.

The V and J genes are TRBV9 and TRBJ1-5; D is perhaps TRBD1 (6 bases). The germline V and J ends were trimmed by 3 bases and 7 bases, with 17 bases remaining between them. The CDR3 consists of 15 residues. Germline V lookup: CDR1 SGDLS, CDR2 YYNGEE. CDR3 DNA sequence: TGTGCCAGCAGCGAGGGGGGGCAGGGGAGCCAGCCCCAGCATTTT. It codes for CASSEGGQGSQPQHF.

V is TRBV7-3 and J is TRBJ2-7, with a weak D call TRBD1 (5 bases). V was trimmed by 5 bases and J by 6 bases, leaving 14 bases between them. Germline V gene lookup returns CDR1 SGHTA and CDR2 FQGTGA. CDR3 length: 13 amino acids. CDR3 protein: CASSPGHPLEQYF. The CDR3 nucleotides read TGTGCCAGCAGCCCAGGACACCCGCTCGAGCAGTACTTC. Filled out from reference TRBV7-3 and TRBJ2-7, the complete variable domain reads GAGVSQTPSNKVTEKGKYVELRCDPISGHTALYWYRQSLGQGPEFLIYFQGTGAADDSGLPNDRFFAVRPEGSVSTLKIQRTERGDSAVYLCASSPGHPLEQYFGPGTRLTVT.

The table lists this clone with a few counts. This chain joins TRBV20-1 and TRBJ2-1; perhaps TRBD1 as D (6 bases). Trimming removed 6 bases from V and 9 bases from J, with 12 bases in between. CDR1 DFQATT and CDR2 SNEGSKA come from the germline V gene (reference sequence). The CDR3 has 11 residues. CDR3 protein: CSATTGIEQFF. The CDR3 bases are TGCAGTGCCACCACAGGGATTGAGCAGTTCTTC.

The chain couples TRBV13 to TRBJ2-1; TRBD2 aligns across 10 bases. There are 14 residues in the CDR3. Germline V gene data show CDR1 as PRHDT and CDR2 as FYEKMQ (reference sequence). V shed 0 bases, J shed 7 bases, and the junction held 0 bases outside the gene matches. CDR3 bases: TGTGCCAGCAGCTTAGGTAGCGGGGGGAATGAGCAGTTCTTC. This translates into CASSLGSGGNEQFF. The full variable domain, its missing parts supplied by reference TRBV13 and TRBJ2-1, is AAGVIQSPRHLIKEKRETATLKCYPIPRHDTVYWYQQGPGQDPQFLISFYEKMQSDKGSIPDRFSAQQFSDYHSELNMSSLELGDSALYFCASSLGSGGNEQFFGPGTRLTVL.

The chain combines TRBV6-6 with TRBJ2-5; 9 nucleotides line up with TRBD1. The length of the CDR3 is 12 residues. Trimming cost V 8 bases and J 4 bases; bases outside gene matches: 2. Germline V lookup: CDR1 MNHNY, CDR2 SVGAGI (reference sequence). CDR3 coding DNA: TGTGCCAGCGGGGACAGGGCAGAGACCCAGTACTTC. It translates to CASGDRAETQYF.

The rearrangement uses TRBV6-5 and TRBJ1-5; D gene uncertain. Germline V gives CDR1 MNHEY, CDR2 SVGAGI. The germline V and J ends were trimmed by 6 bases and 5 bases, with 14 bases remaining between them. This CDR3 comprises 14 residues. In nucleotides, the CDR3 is TGTGCCAGCAGCCAAAGACGAAGGGATCAGCCCCAGCATTTT. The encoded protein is CASSQRRRDQPQHF.

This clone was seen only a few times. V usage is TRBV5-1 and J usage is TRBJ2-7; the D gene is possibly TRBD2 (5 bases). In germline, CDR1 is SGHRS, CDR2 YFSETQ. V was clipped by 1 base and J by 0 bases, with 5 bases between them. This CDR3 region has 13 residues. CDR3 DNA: TGCGCCAGCAGCTTGCGGGGCTCCTACGAGCAGTACTTC. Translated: CASSLRGSYEQYF.

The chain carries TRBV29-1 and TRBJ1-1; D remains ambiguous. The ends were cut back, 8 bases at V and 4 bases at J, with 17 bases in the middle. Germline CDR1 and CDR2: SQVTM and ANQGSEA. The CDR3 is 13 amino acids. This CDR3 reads CSTRSGRSTEAFF. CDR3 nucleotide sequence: TGCAGCACCCGCAGCGGACGTTCCACTGAAGCTTTCTTT. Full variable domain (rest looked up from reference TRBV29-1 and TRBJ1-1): SAVISQKPSRDICQRGTSLTIQCQVDSQVTMMFWYRQQPGQSLTLIATANQGSEATYESGFVIDKFPISRPNLTFSTLTVSNMSPEDSSIYLCSTRSGRSTEAFFGQGTRLTVV.

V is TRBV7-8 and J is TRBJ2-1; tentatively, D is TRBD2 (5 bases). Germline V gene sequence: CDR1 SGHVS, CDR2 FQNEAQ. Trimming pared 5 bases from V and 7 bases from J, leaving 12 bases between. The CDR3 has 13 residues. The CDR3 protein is CASSGGRGNEQFF. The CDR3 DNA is TGTGCCAGCAGCGGAGGAAGAGGGAATGAGCAGTTCTTC.

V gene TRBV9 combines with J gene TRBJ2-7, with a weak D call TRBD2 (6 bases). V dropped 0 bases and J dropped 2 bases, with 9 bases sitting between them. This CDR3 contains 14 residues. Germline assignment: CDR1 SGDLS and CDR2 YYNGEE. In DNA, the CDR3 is TGTGCCAGCAGCGTAGGACAGCGGGCCTACGAGCAGTACTTC. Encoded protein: CASSVGQRAYEQYF.

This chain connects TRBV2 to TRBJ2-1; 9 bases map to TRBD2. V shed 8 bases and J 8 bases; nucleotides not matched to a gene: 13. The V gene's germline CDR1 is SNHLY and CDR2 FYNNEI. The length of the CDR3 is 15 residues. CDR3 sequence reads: CASGPTSGPFHEQFF. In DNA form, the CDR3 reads TGTGCCAGCGGCCCGACTAGCGGACCATTTCATGAGCAGTTCTTC.

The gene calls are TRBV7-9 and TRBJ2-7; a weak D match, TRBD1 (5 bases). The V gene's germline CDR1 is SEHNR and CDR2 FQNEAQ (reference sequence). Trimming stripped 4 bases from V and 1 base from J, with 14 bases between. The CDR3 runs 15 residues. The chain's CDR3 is CASSSPQGFSYEQYF. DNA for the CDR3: TGTGCCAGCAGCTCCCCCCAGGGCTTTTCCTACGAGCAGTACTTC. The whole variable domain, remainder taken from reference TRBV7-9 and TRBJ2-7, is DTGVSQNPRHKITKRGQNVTFRCDPISEHNRLYWYRQTLGQGPEFLTYFQNEAQLEKSRLLSDRFSAERPKGSFSTLEIQRTEQGDSAMYLCASSSPQGFSYEQYFGPGTRLTVT.